Presented here are 18 T cell receptor beta chains from one specimen sequenced in a study of beta chain features in type 1 diabetes. Expressed TCRB transcripts were sequenced after all isolated RNA was converted to cDNA. Data came from immunoSEQ multiplex PCR; TCRdb stores just in-frame clones and leaves some out. The sample yields around 200,000 clones, about 13% seen once. The sample consisted of central memory CD4+ T cells from blood. The source of these receptors is a woman in her late teens or twenties in good health.

In DNA, the CDR3 is TGTGCCTGGAGCCTAGGCGGGACTAGACTACAGGCTGAGCAGTTCTTC. It yields the protein CAWSLGGTRLQAEQFF. This chain uses TRBV30 with TRBJ2-1; the match to TRBD2 covers 8 bases. This CDR3 contains 16 residues. The germline V gene has CDR1 GTSNPN and CDR2 SVGIG (reference sequence). V shed 3 bases, J shed 9 bases, and the junction held 16 bases outside the gene matches.

This chain connects TRBV28 to TRBJ1-5, with 7 bases identical to TRBD1. Unmatched junction bases numbered 10, after V lost 8 bases and J lost 3 bases. Per germline, CDR1 MDHEN and CDR2 SYDVKM. This CDR3 comprises 15 residues. The CDR3 DNA reads TGTGCCAGCCTACGGGGACAGAGGACCAATCAGCCCCAGCATTTT. It is translated as CASLRGQRTNQPQHF.

This clone has a handful of counts. The chain is built from TRBV25-1 and TRBJ1-2; no definite D call. The CDR3 covers 13 residues. The germline V gene encodes CDR1 MGHDK and CDR2 SYGVNS. Trimming took 2 bases from V and 8 from J, leaving 12 bases between them. CDR3 DNA: TGTGCCAGCAGTGAAGAGGGTCTAGGGGGCTACACCTTC. Translation: CASSEEGLGGYTF.

This clone was found a few times. The V gene is TRBV5-1, the J gene TRBJ1-2; D is possibly TRBD1 (6 bases). CDR3 size: 14 residues. CDR1 and CDR2 from the germline V gene are SGHRS and YFSETQ. V was cut by 4 bases and J by 4 bases, with 14 bases left in between. CDR3 amino acids: CASSRTGGTYGYTF. In nucleotides, the CDR3 is TGCGCCAGCAGCCGCACTGGGGGCACCTATGGCTACACCTTC.

This clone was seen only a few times. The chain carries TRBV19 and TRBJ2-5; D remains unclear. CDR3 size: 14 residues. Germline lookup yields CDR1 LNHDA and CDR2 SQIVND (reference sequence). The ends were cut back, 4 bases at V and 0 bases at J, with 9 bases in the middle. The CDR3 region is CASSNARYQETQYF. In nucleotides, the CDR3 is TGTGCCAGTAGTAACGCGAGGTACCAAGAGACCCAGTACTTC.

This clone occurred a few times. The chain uses TRBV19 and TRBJ2-3; TRBD2 might be the D (6 bases). The CDR3 has 15 amino acids. Germline V lookup: CDR1 LNHDA, CDR2 SQIVND (reference sequence). Trimming left V 3 bases short and J 0 bases short, with 10 bases between. CDR3 in amino acids: CASSIRESSTDTQYF. DNA for the CDR3: TGTGCCAGTAGTATCCGGGAGAGTAGCACAGATACGCAGTATTTT.

This clone showed up just a few times. The chain joins TRBV5-1 to TRBJ2-5; weak D call: TRBD1 (6 bases). CDR1 is SGHRS and CDR2 is YFSETQ in the germline V gene. This CDR3 spans 14 amino acids. The V gene lost 4 bases and the J gene lost 1 base, with 11 bases spanning the gap. The CDR3 here is CASSPQGFQETQYF. The CDR3 DNA reads TGCGCCAGCAGCCCTCAGGGGTTCCAAGAGACCCAGTACTTC.

This clone appeared a few times. The chain is built from TRBV7-9 and TRBJ2-1; D is uncertain. V dropped 2 bases and J dropped 5 bases, with 10 bases sitting between them. The CDR3 contains 14 residues. Germline V CDR1 and CDR2: SEHNR, FQNEAQ (reference sequence). Written as DNA, the CDR3 is TGTGCCAGCAGCTTATCTGTTTCCCACAATGAGCAGTTCTTC. Its protein product is CASSLSVSHNEQFF.

V gene TRBV19 combines with J gene TRBJ1-2, with 9 bases identical to TRBD1. This CDR3 region has 13 residues. The J segment lost 7 bases and the V segment lost 5 bases, leaving 5 bases of the junction unmatched. Per germline, CDR1 LNHDA and CDR2 SQIVND (reference sequence). In DNA, the CDR3 is TGTGCCAGTAGTGCACAGGGGGCTGGTGGCTACACCTTC. Its protein is CASSAQGAGGYTF.

A few counts support this clone. The chain is built from TRBV28 and TRBJ2-7, with D maybe TRBD1 (6 bases). Germline V gives CDR1 MDHEN, CDR2 SYDVKM. The V end was cut by 4 bases, the J end by 4 bases, with 17 bases between. The CDR3 is made up of 15 amino acids. Here the CDR3 DNA reads TGTGCCAGCAGTTCTGACGGACAGCTGTTATACGAGCAGTACTTC. It yields the protein CASSSDGQLLYEQYF.

This chain uses TRBV4-1 with TRBJ2-1, with 7 bases lining up with TRBD1. Losses at the gene ends were 1 base for V and 10 bases for J; bases not matched to a gene: 7. This CDR3 is built from 14 residues. Germline V gene sequence: CDR1 MGHRA, CDR2 YSYEKL. The CDR3 region has the DNA TGCGCCAGCAGCCAAGGGGGACAGCCCCGGGAGCAGTTCTTC. As protein: CASSQGGQPREQFF.

This clone occurred a few times. The chain uses TRBV6-5 and TRBJ2-2, with D tentatively TRBD2 (5 bases). V was trimmed by 2 bases and J by 5 bases, leaving 12 bases between them. This CDR3 has 15 residues. Looked up from germline, CDR1 is MNHEY and CDR2 is SVGAGI. The CDR3 region is CASSYDLGGTGELFF. CDR3 nucleotide sequence: TGTGCCAGCAGTTACGACTTGGGCGGGACCGGGGAGCTGTTTTTT.

The rearrangement links TRBV1 to TRBJ1-3. TRBV1 is a recognized pseudogene. The CDR3 is 11 residues long. The CDR3 DNA reads as TGCACCAGCAGCCCGACTGACACCATATATTTT. It yields the protein CTSSPTDTIYF.

This clone was seen a handful of times. This chain links TRBV25-1 with TRBJ2-1; 9 bases fit TRBD1. Germline V gene sequence: CDR1 MGHDK, CDR2 SYGVNS. The J segment lost 3 bases and the V segment lost 6 bases, leaving 9 bases of the junction unmatched. The length of the CDR3 is 16 residues. The CDR3: CASSPPGTGFYNEQFF. The CDR3 coding sequence is TGTGCCAGCAGCCCCCCCGGGACAGGGTTCTACAATGAGCAGTTCTTC.

The V gene is TRBV5-1, the J gene TRBJ2-5, with TRBD1 matching 7 bases. The better agreement between TRBJ2-7 and the DNA end casts doubt on the J call. Germline V CDR1 and CDR2: SGHRS, YFSETQ. This CDR3 region has 12 residues. The CDR3 loop is CASSIGTAEQYF. In nucleotides, the CDR3 is TGCGCCAGCAGCATCGGGACAGCCGAGCAGTACTTC.

This clone came up a few times. This chain uses TRBV5-1 with TRBJ2-7; weak D call: TRBD1 (6 bases). V was pared by 4 bases and J by 3 bases, with 11 bases between. Per the germline V gene, CDR1 is SGHRS and CDR2 is YFSETQ. This CDR3 spans 13 amino acids. The CDR3 here is CASSTTGNYEQYF. The CDR3 coding sequence is TGCGCCAGCAGCACTACAGGGAACTACGAGCAGTACTTC.

The chain uses TRBV11-3 and TRBJ2-1; 9 bases are shared with TRBD2. CDR3 length equals 14 residues. The germline V gene encodes CDR1 SGHNT and CDR2 YENEEA. V shed 5 bases, J shed 9 bases, and the junction held 8 bases outside the gene matches. The CDR3 DNA sequence: TGTGCCAGCAGCCGCCCGGGACTAGCAGTTGAGCAGTTCTTC. It encodes CASSRPGLAVEQFF.

This clone was seen a few times. The rearrangement joins TRBV30 to TRBJ1-1; D uncertain. Germline assignment: CDR1 GTSNPN and CDR2 SVGIG (reference sequence). The V gene lost 0 bases and the J gene lost 4 bases, with 9 bases spanning the gap. The CDR3 sequence is 13 residues long. The CDR3 DNA follows: TGTGCCTGGAGTGTAACAAGAACCACTGAAGCTTTCTTT. It is translated as CAWSVTRTTEAFF.